This T cell receptor beta chain was found in a study of blood T cell repertoires in COVID-19 (dated by TCRdb to 2018 to 2020). About the study as a whole: Collaborator samples came from the United States, Italy and Spain and covered acute and convalescent phases of COVID-19. The material from the prospective study consisted of cDNA or gDNA derived from T cells, B-cell-depleted T cells, or PBMCs. The dataset comprised deeply sampled blood TCRbeta repertoires from subjects exposed to, actively infected with, or recovered from COVID-19. The repertoires were released in a freely available public database meant as a resource for research on the immune response to SARS-CoV-2. Samples came from the ongoing ImmuneRACE study (first 160 participants) plus 1,254 subjects from 6 global collaborators. Nearly every sample came with metadata listing a de-identified subject ID, COVID-19 status, age in years and sex. HLA class I and class II types, where available, came from metadata supplied by the sample provider rather than from assay-based typing.

The immunoSEQ Assay, a bias-controlled multiplex PCR, was used to amplify TCRbeta CDR3 regions from genomic DNA. Turning to the authors' computational methods: The number of nucleated cells in each sample was estimated from the amplification of reference gene primers within the assay. Sequence reads were collapsed and filtered to measure the absolute abundance of every unique TCRbeta CDR3 rearrangement. Productive Simpson clonality was computed per sample as the square root of Simpson's diversity index over productive rearrangements. Sourced from immuneACCESS, this table was stored by TCRdb with only in-frame sequences that have V and J called. A share of the clones is absent; for the studies checked, an unresolved V gene accounts for under half, and the remainder has no known explanation. V and J calls and clone size follow that table, whereas D and trimming were derived from the DNA. The sample table lists about 140,000 clones, around 73% of them with a count of one. 9% to 10% of the sample goes to the ten largest clones.

Remarks on this clone: The antigen it binds to is not known. Within one base of it there is no much larger clone, and no base qualities were kept.

Findings and caveats that apply to the study as a whole: Clinical and demographic metadata were provided uncurated, with the amount varying by source and participant.

V is clipped by 0 bases and J by 0 bases, and the sequence between their germline boundaries is 20 bases long. The CDR3 contains 19 residues, cysteine and phenylalanine counted. Here the CDR3 DNA is all that survives: 57 bases in frame from base 1. Based on the germline V gene, the CDR1 and CDR2 sequences are SGDLS and YYNGEE. Collaborating institutions collected whole blood in K2EDTA tubes following their own protocols. For TCRbeta analysis, collaborator samples were shipped as frozen whole blood, as isolated PBMCs, or as DNA extracted from either sample type. Sequencing input: peripheral blood. Recombination linked TRBV9 to TRBJ2-3, with TRBD2 tentatively as D gene (7 bases match). The receptor comes from a woman aged 45-65 years with active or convalescent COVID-19. The DNA sequence is as follows: TGTGCCAGCAGCGTAGAGGGGATGGGCGGGGGCTATAGCACAGATACGCAGTATTTT. It translates as CASSVEGMGGGYSTDTQYF.